This T cell receptor beta chain was recorded in a study of preoperative IRX-2 immunotherapy in early breast cancer. The germline CDR1 and CDR2 sequences are MNHEY and SVGAGI. The ends were cut back, 4 bases at V and 10 bases at J, with 19 bases in the middle. The CDR3 is 14 amino acids. The table came from immunoSEQ multiplex PCR; TCRdb's copy has only in-frame clones and leaves some out. This sample has around 62,000 clones, with 94% found just once. Treatment defined: preoperative locoregional IRX-2 cytokine immunotherapy. Patients received preoperative, locoregional IRX-2 cytokine immunotherapy in a phase Ib study.

The source of this sequence is a human donor with breast cancer. The chain carries TRBV6-5 and TRBJ1-2, with D tentatively TRBD1 (5 bases). This material was obtained from a patient treated with IRX-2 immunotherapy. In DNA form, the CDR3 reads TGTGCCAGCAGTTCAGGGAGGGATGGGAGCATCTACACCTTC. Encoded protein: CASSSGRDGSIYTF.